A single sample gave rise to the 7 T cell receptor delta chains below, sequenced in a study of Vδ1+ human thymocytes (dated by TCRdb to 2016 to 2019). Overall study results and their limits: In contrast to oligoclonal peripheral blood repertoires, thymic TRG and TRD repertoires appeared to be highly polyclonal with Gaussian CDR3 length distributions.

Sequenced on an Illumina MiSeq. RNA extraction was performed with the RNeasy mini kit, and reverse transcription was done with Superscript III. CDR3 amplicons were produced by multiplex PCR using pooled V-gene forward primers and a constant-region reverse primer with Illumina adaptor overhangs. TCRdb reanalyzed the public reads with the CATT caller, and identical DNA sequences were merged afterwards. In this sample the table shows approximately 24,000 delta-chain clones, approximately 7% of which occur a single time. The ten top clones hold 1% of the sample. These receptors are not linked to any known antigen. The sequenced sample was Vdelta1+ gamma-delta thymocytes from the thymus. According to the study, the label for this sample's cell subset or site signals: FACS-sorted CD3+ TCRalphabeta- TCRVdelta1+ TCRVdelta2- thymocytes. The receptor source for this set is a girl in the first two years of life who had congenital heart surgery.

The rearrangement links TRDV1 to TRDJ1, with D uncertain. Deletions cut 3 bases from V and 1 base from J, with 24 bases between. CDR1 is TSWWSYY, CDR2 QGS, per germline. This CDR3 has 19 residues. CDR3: CALGEPAGHGGTLTDKLIF. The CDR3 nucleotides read TGTGCTCTTGGGGAGCCGGCGGGGCACGGTGGGACACTCACCGATAAACTCATCTTT.

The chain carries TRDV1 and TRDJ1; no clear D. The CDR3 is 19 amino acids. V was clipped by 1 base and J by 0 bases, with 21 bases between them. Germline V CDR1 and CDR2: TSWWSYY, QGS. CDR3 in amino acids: CALGEQPPFGLLYTDKLIF. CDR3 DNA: TGTGCTCTTGGGGAACAACCCCCCTTTGGGCTTCTTTACACCGATAAACTCATCTTT.

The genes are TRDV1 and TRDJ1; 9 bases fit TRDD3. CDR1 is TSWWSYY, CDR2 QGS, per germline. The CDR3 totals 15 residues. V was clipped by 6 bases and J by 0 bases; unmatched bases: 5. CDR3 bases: TGTGCTCTTGGCCCCCCTGGGGGATACACCGATAAACTCATCTTT. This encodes CALGPPGGYTDKLIF.

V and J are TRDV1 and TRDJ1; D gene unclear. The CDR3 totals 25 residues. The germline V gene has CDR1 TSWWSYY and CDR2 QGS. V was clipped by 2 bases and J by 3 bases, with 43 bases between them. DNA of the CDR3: TGTGCTCTTGGGGAAACTATGAGGGCTCCTCGGACCCCTTTATCTGCCACGTGGAGGTCCGATAAACTCATCTTT. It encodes CALGETMRAPRTPLSATWRSDKLIF.

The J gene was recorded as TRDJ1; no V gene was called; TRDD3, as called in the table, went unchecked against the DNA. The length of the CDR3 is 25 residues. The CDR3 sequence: CALGEPSVPTRGYTGGYAGETKLIF. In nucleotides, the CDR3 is TGTGCTCTTGGGGAACCCAGTGTCCCCACCCGTGGCTATACTGGGGGATACGCTGGGGAAACTAAACTCATCTTT.

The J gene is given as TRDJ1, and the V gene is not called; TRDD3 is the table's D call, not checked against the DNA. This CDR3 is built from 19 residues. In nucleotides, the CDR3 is TGTGCTCTTGGGGAAGACCCTTTCTACTTGGGAGGACACTGCGATAAACTCATCTTT. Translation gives CALGEDPFYLGGHCDKLIF.

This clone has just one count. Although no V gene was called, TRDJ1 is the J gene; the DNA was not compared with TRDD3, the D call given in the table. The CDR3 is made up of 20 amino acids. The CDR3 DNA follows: TGTGCTCTTGGGGAGGAGCCCCATCCTAACTGGGGGATACGGAAAGATAAACTCATCTTT. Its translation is CALGEEPHPNWGIRKDKLIF.